This TCR beta chain was sequenced during a study of cytomegalovirus exposure and HLA in healthy donors. Study-wide results and limits: Follow-up analysis found HLA locus-dependent TCR association rates, highest for DRB1 and lowest for HLA-C. The study flagged about 160 TCR beta chains as cytomegalovirus-associated. For most TCR sequences rarity was the rule, although some public TCRs occurred in many donors.

PCR was performed using 60 Vbeta and 13 Jbeta primers. Generated by immunoSEQ multiplex PCR, the TCRdb table keeps only in-frame clones and is missing some. This sample has approximately 110,000 clones, with about 16% found just once. This clone has just a few counts. Its cognate antigen is unknown. The sample comprised PBMCs. This TCR was sampled from a female donor in good health and CMV-seronegative.

CDR3 in amino acids: CASSVGTSQETQYF. CDR3 in DNA: TGTGCCAGCAGCGTAGGAACATCGCAAGAGACCCAGTACTTC. This chain connects TRBV9 to TRBJ2-5; D gene ambiguous. CDR1 SGDLS and CDR2 YYNGEE come from the germline V gene. Trimming pared 0 bases from V and 2 bases from J, leaving 8 bases between. The CDR3 is made up of 14 amino acids.